Below, 18 T cell receptor beta chains from the same sample are listed, as sequenced in a study of shared clonotypes between healthy human individuals. TCRdb's copy holds only in-frame clones and misses some; the assay was immunoSEQ multiplex PCR. The sample records over 2 million clones, 85% to 95% being singletons. Sequencing input: naive CD4+ T cells from PBMCs. Subset of the sample: CD45RA+ positively selected. The receptors stem from a man between 18 and 29 years old in good health. Some clones in this sample may be carry-over from other donors' samples.

The rearrangement links TRBV5-1 to TRBJ1-1; the D is unclear. The CDR3 sequence is 14 residues long. CDR1 is SGHRS and CDR2 is YFSETQ in the germline V gene. The V and J ends lost 4 bases and 6 bases respectively, with 16 bases between them. CDR3 protein: CASSGTGPTPEAFF. The CDR3 DNA follows: TGCGCCAGCAGCGGAACCGGGCCCACGCCTGAAGCTTTCTTT.

The CDR3 DNA reads TGTGCCAGCCTTGGACAGGGAGATGTTGGCTACACCTTC. It codes for CASLGQGDVGYTF. This rearrangement joins TRBV25-1 to TRBJ1-2; 8 bases are shared with TRBD1. V dropped 8 bases and J dropped 7; count of bases not matched to a gene: 9. CDR3 length: 13 residues. The germline gives CDR1 MGHDK, CDR2 SYGVNS.

As concerns this clone: The same CDR3 also results from other DNA sequences found in this sample. In DNA, the CDR3 is TGTGCCAGCAGTTACGGCAGAAATAGCAATCAGCCCCAGCATTTT. It translates to CASSYGRNSNQPQHF. V usage is TRBV6-5 and J usage is TRBJ1-5; D remains ambiguous. The CDR3 consists of 15 residues. The V and J ends lost 2 bases and 0 bases respectively, with 8 bases between them. Germline lookup yields CDR1 MNHEY and CDR2 SVGAGI.

V gene TRBV7-3 combines with J gene TRBJ2-5, with 8 positions matching TRBD2. CDR1 is SGHTA and CDR2 is FQGTGA in the germline V gene. Trimming at V came to 5 bases and at J to 4 bases, leaving 9 bases not matched to a gene. The CDR3 consists of 15 residues. DNA for the CDR3: TGTGCCAGCAGCAAAAGCGGGAGCTGGGGAGAGACCCAGTACTTC. Its protein product is CASSKSGSWGETQYF.

The chain recombines TRBV7-2 with TRBJ2-7, with a possible D match to TRBD2 (5 bases). Trimming removed 8 bases at V and 3 bases at J, with 8 bases between. Germline lookup yields CDR1 SGHTA and CDR2 FQGNSA. The CDR3 covers 11 residues. CDR3 DNA: TGTGCCAGCGGGAGAGGCTACGAGCAGTACTTC. Translated: CASGRGYEQYF.

The J gene is TRBJ1-5, the V gene TRBV6-5; D ambiguous. The germline V gene encodes CDR1 MNHEY and CDR2 SVGAGI. With 10 bases removed from V and 7 bases from J, the gap between germline ends came to 23 bases. The CDR3 covers 15 residues. CDR3 loop: CATRRGKEPQQPQHF. Here the CDR3 DNA reads TGTGCCACCCGACGCGGCAAGGAACCCCAACAGCCCCAGCATTTT.

This sequence joins TRBV7-9 and TRBJ2-7, with D hard to call. V shed 2 bases and J shed 5 bases, with 10 bases lying between them. CDR1 is SEHNR and CDR2 is FQNEAQ in the germline V gene (reference sequence). CDR3 length: 13 residues. CDR3 nucleotides: TGTGCCAGCAGCTTAACCCCGACTGACGAGCAGTACTTC. Its translation: CASSLTPTDEQYF.

The chain employs TRBV27 and TRBJ2-2; 7 positions match TRBD1. The CDR3 is made up of 14 amino acids. Per the germline V gene, CDR1 is MNHEY and CDR2 is SMNVEV (reference sequence). The ends lost 6 bases at V and 4 bases at J; junction bases unmatched: 5. The CDR3 DNA reads TGTGCCAGCAGCCGGGACAGCCCCACCGGGGAGCTGTTTTTT. Residues: CASSRDSPTGELFF.

V gene TRBV28 combines with J gene TRBJ2-1; possibly TRBD2 for D (5 bases). Germline loops: CDR1 MDHEN, CDR2 SYDVKM. This CDR3 region has 16 residues. Trimming pared 2 bases from V and 6 bases from J, leaving 17 bases between. CDR3 DNA sequence: TGTGCCAGCAGTTTAACCGGGGTCTGGGTAAGCAATGAGCAGTTCTTC. It encodes CASSLTGVWVSNEQFF.

The V gene is TRBV9, the J gene TRBJ1-2; D is unresolved. V was clipped by 4 bases and J by 0 bases, with 13 bases between them. The CDR3 loop spans 15 amino acids. CDR1 is SGDLS and CDR2 is YYNGEE in the germline V gene. The CDR3 sequence: CASSRPGQTNYGYTF. The CDR3, as DNA: TGTGCCAGCAGCAGACCCGGCCAGACTAACTATGGCTACACCTTC. The whole variable domain, remainder taken from reference TRBV9 and TRBJ1-2, is DSGVTQTPKHLITATGQRVTLRCSPRSGDLSVYWYQQSLDQGLQFLIQYYNGEERAKGNILERFSAQQFPDLHSELNLSSLELGDSALYFCASSRPGQTNYGYTFGSGTRLTVV.

V gene TRBV27 combines with J gene TRBJ1-5; D remains ambiguous. V was trimmed by 8 bases and J by 0 bases, leaving 20 bases between them. Germline lookup yields CDR1 MNHEY and CDR2 SMNVEV (reference sequence). The CDR3 is made up of 17 amino acids. The CDR3 here is CASRTFGILNSNQPQHF. The CDR3, as DNA: TGTGCCAGCCGAACTTTCGGAATCTTAAATAGCAATCAGCCCCAGCATTTT.

The chain couples TRBV5-1 to TRBJ2-1; 10 nucleotides align to TRBD1. The CDR3 spans 16 residues. The junction had 9 bases not matched to a gene; V was cut back by 4 bases and J by 5 bases. Looked up from germline, CDR1 is SGHRS and CDR2 is YFSETQ. The CDR3 DNA sequence: TGCGCCAGCAGCATCCCCGGGACAGGGGCACACAATGAGCAGTTCTTC. The encoded protein is CASSIPGTGAHNEQFF.

V usage is TRBV2 and J usage is TRBJ1-2, with D uncertain. This CDR3 is built from 15 residues. Germline V gene sequence: CDR1 SNHLY, CDR2 FYNNEI. V was shortened by 2 bases and J by 7 bases, with 17 bases between the two germline ends. CDR3 protein: CASSEREDTMAGYTF. CDR3 in DNA: TGTGCCAGCAGTGAACGTGAGGATACTATGGCTGGCTACACCTTC.

This rearrangement joins TRBV11-2 to TRBJ2-1; the match to TRBD2 covers 8 bases. The germline CDR1 and CDR2 sequences are SGHAT and FQNNGV. The V segment lost 3 bases and the J segment 4 bases; nucleotides outside the gene matches: 11. The CDR3 consists of 17 residues. CDR3 in DNA: TGTGCCAGCAGCTTTCTTGCTAGCGGGCTACGATACAATGAGCAGTTCTTC. The encoded protein is CASSFLASGLRYNEQFF.

Only one count was recorded for this clone. The chain joins TRBV14 to TRBJ1-5; D might be TRBD1 (6 bases). The germline gives CDR1 SGHDN, CDR2 FVKESK. This CDR3 is 15 amino acids long. With 3 bases removed from V and 0 bases from J, the gap between germline ends came to 9 bases. CDR3 residues: CASSHGTNSNQPQHF. The CDR3 region has the DNA TGTGCCAGCAGCCATGGGACAAATAGCAATCAGCCCCAGCATTTT. Combining the CDR3 with reference TRBV14 and TRBJ1-5 gives the whole variable domain EAGVTQFPSHSVIEKGQTVTLRCDPISGHDNLYWYRRVMGKEIKFLLHFVKESKQDESGMPNNRFLAERTGGTYSTLKVQPAELEDSGVYFCASSHGTNSNQPQHFGDGTRLSIL.

V usage is TRBV6-1 and J usage is TRBJ1-1; D is unresolved. Trimming stripped 6 bases from V and 2 bases from J, with 13 bases between. There are 14 residues in the CDR3. The germline V gene has CDR1 MNHNS and CDR2 SASEGT. This chain's CDR3 is CASSSSMKNTEAFF. The CDR3 DNA follows: TGTGCCAGCAGCAGCTCAATGAAAAACACTGAAGCTTTCTTT.

The chain combines TRBV4-2 with TRBJ2-1, with 9 bases fitting TRBD2. CDR3 length: 15 residues. The junction had 3 bases not matched to a gene; V was cut back by 1 base and J by 5 bases. CDR1 LGHNA and CDR2 YNFKEQ come from the germline V gene. CDR3 residues: CASSQGLADDNEQFF. As DNA, the CDR3 is TGTGCCAGCAGCCAAGGACTAGCGGATGACAATGAGCAGTTCTTC.

V and J are TRBV10-3 and TRBJ2-1; D is undetermined. V lost 6 bases to trimming and J lost 8 bases, with 20 bases between them. The CDR3 runs to 15 residues. Germline V gives CDR1 ENHRY, CDR2 SYGVKD. For the CDR3, the DNA is TGTGCCATCAGCGTTAGAGCAGGTACAAGTGATGAGCAGTTCTTC. Its translation is CAISVRAGTSDEQFF.